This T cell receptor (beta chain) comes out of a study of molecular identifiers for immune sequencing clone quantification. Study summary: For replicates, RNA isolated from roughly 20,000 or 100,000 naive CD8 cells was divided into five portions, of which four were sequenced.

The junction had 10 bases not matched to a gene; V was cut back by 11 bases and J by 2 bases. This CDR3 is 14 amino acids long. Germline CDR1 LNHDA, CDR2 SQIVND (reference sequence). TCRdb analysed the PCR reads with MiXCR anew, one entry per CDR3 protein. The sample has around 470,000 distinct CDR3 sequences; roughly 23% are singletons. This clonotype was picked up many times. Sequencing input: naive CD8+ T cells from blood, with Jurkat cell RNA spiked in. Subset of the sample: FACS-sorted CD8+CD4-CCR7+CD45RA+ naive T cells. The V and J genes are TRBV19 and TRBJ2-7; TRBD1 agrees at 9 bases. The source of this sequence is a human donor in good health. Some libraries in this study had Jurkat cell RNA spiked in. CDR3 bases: TGTGCCGCAACCCGGGACAGGGACACCTACGAGCAGTACTTC. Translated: CAATRDRDTYEQYF.